This T cell receptor (beta chain) emerged from a study of blood T cell repertoires in COVID-19. Study-level background: Some COVID-19 samples were acute and others convalescent; all came from the United States, Italy and Spain. PBMCs, B-cell-depleted T cells, or T cells were the source of the cDNA or gDNA that made up the material.

How the authors handled the data: Reference gene primer amplification yielded estimated nucleated cell counts. The method was immunoSEQ multiplex PCR; TCRdb's version includes in-frame clones alone and lacks a portion of them. The DNA gave D and trimming, while V, J and clone size come from that table. The data contain about 90,000 clones, around three quarters of them singletons. The CDR3 extends over 14 amino acids. Germline V gene lookup returns CDR1 SEHNR and CDR2 FQNEAQ (reference sequence). Trimming stripped 3 bases from V and 4 bases from J, with 11 bases between. The sequencing sample was made of peripheral blood. The clonotype was recovered from a woman in her seventies with acute or convalescent COVID-19. This sequence joins TRBV7-9 and TRBJ2-3; weak D call: TRBD1 (5 bases). CDR3 nucleotides: TGTGCCAGCAGCTTCCAGGGAAGACCAGATACGCAGTATTTT. Translation: CASSFQGRPDTQYF.